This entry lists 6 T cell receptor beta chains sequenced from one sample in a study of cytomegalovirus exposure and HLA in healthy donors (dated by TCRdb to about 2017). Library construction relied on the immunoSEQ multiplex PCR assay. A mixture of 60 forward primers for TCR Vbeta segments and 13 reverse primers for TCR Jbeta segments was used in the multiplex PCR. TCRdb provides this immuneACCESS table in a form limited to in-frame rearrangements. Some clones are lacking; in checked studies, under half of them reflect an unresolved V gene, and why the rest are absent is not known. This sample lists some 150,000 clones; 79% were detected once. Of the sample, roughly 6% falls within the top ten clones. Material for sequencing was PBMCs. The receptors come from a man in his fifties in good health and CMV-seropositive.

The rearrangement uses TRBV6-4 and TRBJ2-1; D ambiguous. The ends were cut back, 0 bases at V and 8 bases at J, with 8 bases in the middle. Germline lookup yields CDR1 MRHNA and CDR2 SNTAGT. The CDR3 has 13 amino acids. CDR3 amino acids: CASSDSLADEQFF. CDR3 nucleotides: TGTGCCAGCAGTGACTCGTTAGCCGATGAGCAGTTCTTC.

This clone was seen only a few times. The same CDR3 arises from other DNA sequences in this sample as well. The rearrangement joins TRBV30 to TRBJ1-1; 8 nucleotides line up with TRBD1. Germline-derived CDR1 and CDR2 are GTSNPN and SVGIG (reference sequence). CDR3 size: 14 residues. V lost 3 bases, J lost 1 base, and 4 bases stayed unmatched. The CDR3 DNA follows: TGTGCCTGGAGCCGGACAGGGACGAACACTGAAGCTTTCTTT. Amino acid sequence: CAWSRTGTNTEAFF. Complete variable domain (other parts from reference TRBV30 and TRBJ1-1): SQTIHQWPATLVQPVGSPLSLECTVEGTSNPNLYWYRQAAGRGLQLLFYSVGIGQISSEVPQNLSASRPQDRQFILSSKKLLLSDSGFYLCAWSRTGTNTEAFFGQGTRLTVV.

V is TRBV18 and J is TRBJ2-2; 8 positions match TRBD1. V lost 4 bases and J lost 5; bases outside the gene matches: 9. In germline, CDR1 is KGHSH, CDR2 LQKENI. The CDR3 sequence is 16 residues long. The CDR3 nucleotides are TGTGCCAGCTCACTAGACCGGACAGGGAAGACCGGGGAGCTGTTTTTT. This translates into CASSLDRTGKTGELFF.

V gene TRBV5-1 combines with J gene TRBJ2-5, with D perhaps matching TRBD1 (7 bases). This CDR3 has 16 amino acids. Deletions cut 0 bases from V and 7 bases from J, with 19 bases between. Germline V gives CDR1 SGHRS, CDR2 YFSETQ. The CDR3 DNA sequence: TGCGCCAGCAGCTTGGGCGGGGCACAGGGGACGGTGACCCAGTACTTC. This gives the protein CASSLGGAQGTVTQYF.

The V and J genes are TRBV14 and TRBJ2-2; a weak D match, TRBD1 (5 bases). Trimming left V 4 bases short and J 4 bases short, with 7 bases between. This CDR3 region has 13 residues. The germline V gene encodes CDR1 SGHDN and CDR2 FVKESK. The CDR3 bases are TGTGCCAGCAGCCGACAGCTCACCGGGGAGCTGTTTTTT. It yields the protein CASSRQLTGELFF.

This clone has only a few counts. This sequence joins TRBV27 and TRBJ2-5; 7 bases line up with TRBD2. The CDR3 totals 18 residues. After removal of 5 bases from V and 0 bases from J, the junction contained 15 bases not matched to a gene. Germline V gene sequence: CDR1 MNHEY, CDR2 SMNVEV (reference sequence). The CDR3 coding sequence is TGTGCCAGCAGTCTCGGCCCCGTACTAGCGCGGTACCAAGAGACCCAGTACTTC. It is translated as CASSLGPVLARYQETQYF.